Each of the 32 T cell receptor beta chains below was sequenced from the same sample in a study of patients and donors after allogeneic stem cell transplantation. TCRdb ran MiXCR on the RT-PCR reads and lists one entry per CDR3 protein. Of 150,000 to 200,000 distinct CDR3 sequences listed, 30% are singletons. Sequencing was done on a sample of blood, either unsorted or a sorted T cell fraction (not recorded which). Source of these receptors: a human donor who was either an allogeneic HSCT recipient or a stem cell or donor lymphocyte infusion donor (not recorded which). It is not recorded whose cells these are; they may come from a transplant donor.

In this sample, this clonotype turned up a few times. The V call is TRBV5-1, the J call TRBJ2-5; D gene uncertain. Trimming stripped 0 bases from V and 3 bases from J, with 12 bases between. Germline values: CDR1 SGHRS, CDR2 YFSETQ. This CDR3 is 15 amino acids long. CDR3 in DNA: TGCGCCAGCAGCTTGGCCGGTAGCTGGGAAGAGACCCAGTACTTC. This encodes CASSLAGSWEETQYF.

The chain joins TRBV12-3 or TRBV12-4 to TRBJ2-3; D perhaps matches TRBD1 (6 bases). The CDR3 consists of 14 residues. The ends were cut back, 4 bases at V and 6 bases at J, with 14 bases in the middle. As DNA, the CDR3 is TGTGCCAGCAGTTCGATTGGGGGCTTTGATACGCAGTATTTT. This translates into CASSSIGGFDTQYF.

This clonotype was counted at least ten times. This sequence joins TRBV6-5 and TRBJ1-5, with D possibly TRBD1 on 5 matching bases. CDR3 length: 14 residues. Germline-derived CDR1 and CDR2 are MNHEY and SVGAGI. Between the trimmed V and J ends, which lost 2 bases and 6 bases, there was a span of 11 bases. CDR3 in DNA: TGTGCCAGCAGTTACATGGGGGTGTCTCAGCCCCAGCATTTT. Translation: CASSYMGVSQPQHF.

The genes are TRBV3-1 and TRBJ1-6; 9 nucleotides agree with TRBD1. With V trimmed by 1 base and J by 11 bases, 6 bases remained unmatched. Germline lookup yields CDR1 LGHDT and CDR2 YNNKEL (reference sequence). This CDR3 is built from 15 residues. The CDR3 nucleotides are TGTGCCAGCAGCCAAGGCGGGACAGGGAGTACACCCCTCCACTTT. Translation: CASSQGGTGSTPLHF.

In this sample, this clonotype turned up many times. The chain has TRBV6-2 or TRBV6-3 and TRBJ2-5; D unclear. The CDR3 contains 10 residues. V dropped 6 bases and J dropped 2 bases, with 1 base sitting between them. Germline CDR1 is MNHEY and CDR2 is SVGEGT. The CDR3 is CASRQETQYF. The CDR3 nucleotides are TGTGCCAGCAGACAAGAGACCCAGTACTTC.

The chain joins TRBV7-6 to TRBJ2-1; D is ambiguous. Germline V gene lookup returns CDR1 SGHVS and CDR2 FNYEAQ. The V end lost 0 bases, the J end lost 4 bases, and 19 bases lay between the germline ends. This CDR3 is 18 amino acids long. CDR3 coding DNA: TGTGCCAGCAGCTTAGCCCCTCCCGCAGGTTTTCTTTACAATGAGCAGTTCTTC. This sequence encodes CASSLAPPAGFLYNEQFF.

This clonotype appeared a few times. The chain uses TRBV13 and TRBJ2-2; D is undetermined. The V and J ends lost 3 bases and 5 bases respectively, with 10 bases between them. Germline V gene data show CDR1 as PRHDT and CDR2 as FYEKMQ (reference sequence). The CDR3 covers 14 residues. CDR3 residues: CASSLNFFTGELFF. In nucleotides, the CDR3 is TGTGCCAGCAGCTTGAACTTTTTTACCGGGGAGCTGTTTTTT.

This clonotype occurred a few times. This chain links TRBV30 with TRBJ1-4, with TRBD1 matching 9 bases. Germline V lookup: CDR1 GTSNPN, CDR2 SVGIG (reference sequence). The CDR3 runs to 15 residues. Germline trimming cut 0 bases from V and 7 bases from J; bases unmatched to any gene: 6. CDR3 sequence (DNA): TGTGCCTGGAGTGTACGAGGGACAGGGACTGAAAAACTGTTTTTT. Translation: CAWSVRGTGTEKLFF.

The V call is TRBV7-8, the J call TRBJ2-3; possibly TRBD2 for D (5 bases). CDR3 length: 15 amino acids. Looked up from germline, CDR1 is SGHVS and CDR2 is FQNEAQ. The V end was cut by 1 base, the J end by 2 bases, with 10 bases between. The CDR3, as DNA: TGTGCCAGCAGCTTAGAGGGTAGCGTCACAGATACGCAGTATTTT. It codes for CASSLEGSVTDTQYF. Drawing the rest from reference TRBV7-8 and TRBJ2-3, the complete variable domain is GAGVSQSPRYKVAKRGQDVALRCDPISGHVSLFWYQQALGQGPEFLTYFQNEAQLDKSGLPSDRFFAERPEGSVSTLKIQRTQQEDSAVYLCASSLEGSVTDTQYFGPGTRLTVL.

The chain combines TRBV5-1 with TRBJ2-5; TRBD1 is a possible D gene (6 bases). CDR1 and CDR2 (germline): SGHRS, YFSETQ. The CDR3 runs to 14 residues. Trimming pared 3 bases from V and 5 bases from J, leaving 14 bases between. The CDR3 DNA reads as TGCGCCAGCAGCTCTGCAGGGGATTGGGAGACCCAGTACTTC. This gives the protein CASSSAGDWETQYF.

The gene calls are TRBV4-1 and TRBJ1-5, with TRBD1 as a possible D gene (5 bases). Germline V gene data show CDR1 as MGHRA and CDR2 as YSYEKL. This CDR3 is built from 14 residues. The germline V and J ends were trimmed by 1 base and 5 bases, with 9 bases remaining between them. Written as DNA, the CDR3 is TGCGCCAGCAGCCAAGGGGGCCTGGATCAGCCCCAGCATTTT. This translates into CASSQGGLDQPQHF.

This clonotype has ten or more counts. The V call is TRBV12-5, the J call TRBJ1-5, with TRBD1 identical over 10 bases. The CDR3 is 12 residues long. Germline V CDR1 and CDR2: LGHNT, FRNRAP. The V segment lost 3 bases and the J segment 12 bases; nucleotides outside the gene matches: 2. CDR3 bases: TGTGCTAGTGGTTTTGGGACAGGGGACCAGCATTTT. It is translated as CASGFGTGDQHF.

The rearrangement uses TRBV6-2 or TRBV6-3 and TRBJ2-2, with D perhaps matching TRBD2 (5 bases). Trimming left V 6 bases short and J 6 bases short, with 11 bases between. Germline V gene lookup returns CDR1 MNHEY and CDR2 SVGEGT. This CDR3 region has 13 residues. The CDR3 here is CASRLTRAGELFF. DNA of the CDR3: TGTGCCAGCAGATTGACGAGGGCCGGGGAGCTGTTTTTT.

Ten or more counts support this clonotype. This chain uses TRBV27 with TRBJ2-3, with D possibly matching TRBD1 (5 bases). This CDR3 spans 16 amino acids. Germline V lookup: CDR1 MNHEY, CDR2 SMNVEV (reference sequence). The V and J ends lost 0 bases and 2 bases respectively, with 12 bases between them. The CDR3 loop is CASSLSEGALTDTQYF. The CDR3 nucleotides read TGTGCCAGCAGTTTATCGGAAGGGGCCCTCACAGATACGCAGTATTTT.

This clonotype appeared once. In DNA, the CDR3 is TGTGCCAGCAGCTTCCCCGTAAGCAATGAGCAGTTCTTC. This translates into CASSFPVSNEQFF. The chain uses TRBV7-9 and TRBJ2-1, with D hard to call. Germline assignment: CDR1 SEHNR and CDR2 FQNEAQ (reference sequence). This CDR3 is 13 amino acids long. Deletions cut 3 bases from V and 6 bases from J, with 9 bases between.

The rearrangement uses TRBV7-2 and TRBJ1-1, with D perhaps TRBD1 (6 bases). There are 15 residues in the CDR3. Germline V gene sequence: CDR1 SGHTA, CDR2 FQGNSA. The ends were cut back, 0 bases at V and 4 bases at J, with 12 bases in the middle. CDR3 DNA: TGTGCCAGCAGCTTAGCATGGGGGGCGGGCACTGAAGCTTTCTTT. This gives the protein CASSLAWGAGTEAFF.

This clonotype was detected only a few times. The chain carries TRBV5-1 and TRBJ1-6; no definite D call. Trimming cost V 4 bases and J 5 bases, with 13 bases left between them. CDR3 length: 15 residues. CDR1 is SGHRS and CDR2 is YFSETQ in the germline V gene. The CDR3 nucleotides read TGCGCCAGCAGCCCCAGCGCAGCGAATAATTCACCCCTCCACTTT. Translation gives CASSPSAANNSPLHF.

J is TRBJ2-3 and V is TRBV4-3, with D maybe TRBD2 (7 bases). This CDR3 has 16 amino acids. CDR1 LGHNA and CDR2 YSLEER come from the germline V gene. Trimming stripped 0 bases from V and 7 bases from J, with 17 bases between. The CDR3: CASSQDVGRGANTQYF. CDR3 DNA sequence: TGCGCCAGCAGCCAAGATGTGGGACGGGGGGCTAATACGCAGTATTTT.

The chain employs TRBV18 and TRBJ2-3; 12 bases agree with TRBD1. J was trimmed by 4 bases and V by 0 bases; bases with no gene match: 8. From germline, CDR1 is KGHSH and CDR2 LQKENI. The CDR3 totals 18 residues. CDR3: CASSPPYPGQGAADTQYF. The DNA of the CDR3 is TGTGCCAGCTCACCACCGTACCCGGGACAGGGGGCCGCAGATACGCAGTATTTT.

The table lists this clonotype with many counts. The chain uses TRBV9 and TRBJ1-6; no firm D call. Trimming removed 2 bases at V and 3 bases at J, with 6 bases between. Germline-derived CDR1 and CDR2 are SGDLS and YYNGEE. The CDR3 contains 14 residues. This CDR3 reads CASSVGIYNSPLHF. The CDR3 region has the DNA TGTGCCAGCAGCGTGGGGATCTATAATTCACCCCTCCACTTT.

The V and J genes are TRBV7-3 and TRBJ2-5; unclear D gene. Trimming stripped 2 bases from V and 4 bases from J, with 8 bases between. Looked up from germline, CDR1 is SGHTA and CDR2 is FQGTGA. The CDR3 runs to 13 residues. The CDR3 coding sequence is TGTGCCAGCAGCTTAGTTCTGGGAGAGACCCAGTACTTC. Encoded protein: CASSLVLGETQYF.

This clonotype was recorded many times. The chain carries TRBV5-1 and TRBJ1-1; no reliable D call. Germline CDR1 and CDR2: SGHRS and YFSETQ. V was shortened by 6 bases and J by 3 bases, with 21 bases between the two germline ends. The CDR3 is 16 residues long. DNA of the CDR3: TGCGCCAGCAATCCGGACCTCTCAAATCGGGACACTGAAGCTTTCTTT. Protein sequence: CASNPDLSNRDTEAFF.

This chain uses TRBV7-2 with TRBJ2-1; 10 bases line up with TRBD1. The germline gives CDR1 SGHTA, CDR2 FQGNSA. The V gene end was trimmed by 5 bases and the J gene end by 5 bases; junction bases not matched to a gene: 15. This CDR3 contains 18 residues. The CDR3 DNA sequence: TGTGCCAGCAGCCCCCATCGGGACAGGGGCATTGTAAACAATGAGCAGTTCTTC. Its translation: CASSPHRDRGIVNNEQFF.

The chain couples TRBV10-3 to TRBJ1-1; 11 bases line up with TRBD1. The junction had 4 bases not matched to a gene; V was cut back by 8 bases and J by 5 bases. Germline CDR1 and CDR2: ENHRY and SYGVKD. CDR3 length equals 13 residues. For the CDR3, the DNA is TGTGCCATCTGGGGACAGGGGGTGACTGAAGCTTTCTTT. Translating it yields CAIWGQGVTEAFF.

This sequence joins TRBV27 and TRBJ1-2, with 10 bases lining up with TRBD1. Germline-derived CDR1 and CDR2 are MNHEY and SMNVEV (reference sequence). Trimming cost V 5 bases and J 6 bases; bases outside gene matches: 15. There are 17 residues in the CDR3. CDR3: CASSRDTGTGVGNGYTF. The CDR3 DNA reads as TGTGCCAGCAGTCGCGATACCGGGACAGGGGTGGGGAATGGCTACACCTTC.

The chain couples TRBV27 to TRBJ1-2; possible D gene TRBD1, 5 bases. This CDR3 has 12 residues. Trimming took off 5 bases at V and 6 bases at J, with 10 bases between the two ends. The germline V gene has CDR1 MNHEY and CDR2 SMNVEV (reference sequence). The DNA for the CDR3 is TGTGCCAGCAGTCCAACAGGTCATGGCTACACCTTC. Protein product: CASSPTGHGYTF.

V usage is TRBV4-3 and J usage is TRBJ2-4; D is uncertain. This CDR3 region has 15 residues. Trimming took off 1 base at V and 8 bases at J, with 15 bases between the two ends. In germline, CDR1 is LGHNA, CDR2 YSLEER. The CDR3 protein is CASSQVLSPGDIQYF. The DNA of the CDR3 is TGCGCCAGCAGCCAAGTTCTGAGTCCTGGGGACATTCAGTACTTC.

The V gene is TRBV29-1, the J gene TRBJ2-4; D possibly matches TRBD1 or TRBD2 (5 bases each). Trimming took 7 bases from V and 0 from J, leaving 10 bases between them. Germline CDR1 is SQVTM and CDR2 is ANQGSEA. The CDR3 is made up of 13 amino acids. CDR3 region: CSGGKIAKNIQYF. Written as DNA, the CDR3 is TGCAGCGGGGGGAAGATAGCCAAAAACATTCAGTACTTC.

This clonotype was picked up a small number of times. The chain recombines TRBV7-9 with TRBJ1-1; a possible D gene is TRBD1 (5 bases). Deletions cut 5 bases from V and 0 bases from J, with 13 bases between. The CDR3 covers 15 residues. Germline V gives CDR1 SEHNR, CDR2 FQNEAQ (reference sequence). This chain's CDR3 is CASSRTGSVNTEAFF. The CDR3, as DNA: TGTGCCAGCAGCCGAACAGGCTCAGTGAACACTGAAGCTTTCTTT.

This clonotype appeared once. V usage is TRBV7-3 and J usage is TRBJ2-1; D perhaps matches TRBD2 (5 bases). The germline gives CDR1 SGHTA, CDR2 FQGTGA. The CDR3 spans 14 residues. Trimming pared 3 bases from V and 3 bases from J, leaving 9 bases between. The CDR3 DNA reads as TGTGCCAGCAGCTTGGGGAGCGGCTACAATGAGCAGTTCTTC. Protein: CASSLGSGYNEQFF.

The V and J genes are TRBV28 and TRBJ1-1, with TRBD1 matching 7 bases. Germline trimming cut 6 bases from V and 4 bases from J; bases unmatched to any gene: 5. This CDR3 region has 13 residues. CDR1 MDHEN and CDR2 SYDVKM come from the germline V gene. The CDR3 nucleotides read TGTGCCAGCAGGGGAGGGGGCTCCACTGAAGCTTTCTTT. This sequence encodes CASRGGGSTEAFF.

This clonotype has at least ten counts. The V call is TRBV19, the J call TRBJ1-5, with no clear D. V shed 9 bases and J shed 2 bases, with 17 bases lying between them. CDR3 length: 15 residues. Germline CDR1 reads LNHDA; CDR2 reads SQIVND (reference sequence). This CDR3 is CASKAESAGNQPQHF. DNA for the CDR3: TGTGCCAGCAAGGCAGAATCGGCCGGCAATCAGCCCCAGCATTTT.